These 18 T cell receptor beta chains came from one sample sequenced in a study of T cell repertoires in cytomegalovirus infection. In TCRdb, the reads were re-called with MiXCR into one record per CDR3 protein. This table holds fewer than 950,000 distinct CDR3 sequences, roughly 33% found once. The antigens these receptors bind are not known. Specimen: cultured CD8+ T cells from PBMCs, collected from culture after CMV antigen stimulation. These receptors all come from a human donor in good health (CMV status not recorded). Some clones in this sample may be carry-over from other donors' samples.

The chain has TRBV27 and TRBJ1-1; D may be TRBD1 (5 bases). Looked up from germline, CDR1 is MNHEY and CDR2 is SMNVEV (reference sequence). The CDR3 is 15 amino acids. Trimming pared 7 bases from V and 3 bases from J, leaving 18 bases between. CDR3 sequence (DNA): TGTGCCAGCACTCTCAATGGGGGTGGTTACACTGAAGCTTTCTTT. It yields the protein CASTLNGGGYTEAFF.

This clonotype was observed once. The J gene is TRBJ2-1, the V gene TRBV6-6; TRBD2 might be the D (5 bases). V lost 7 bases and J 9 bases, leaving 13 bases between the germline ends. This CDR3 region has 12 residues. CDR1 and CDR2 (germline): MNHNY, SVGAGI (reference sequence). In DNA, the CDR3 is TGTGCCAGCACCGCGGGCCAAATTGAGCAGTTCTTC. Translation gives CASTAGQIEQFF.

In its sample, this clonotype was seen many times. The rearrangement joins TRBV7-2 to TRBJ2-7; TRBD1 aligns across 10 bases. The CDR3 is made up of 19 amino acids. V gave up 0 bases and J gave up 3 bases; unmatched junction bases: 14. Germline CDR1 and CDR2: SGHTA and FQGNSA. The CDR3 protein is CASSLAGTGVSLPFYEQYV. The CDR3 DNA follows: TGTGCCAGCAGCTTAGCCGGGACAGGGGTCTCCCTACCATTCTACGAGCAGTACGTC.

This chain connects TRBV20-1 to TRBJ2-7; TRBD1 agrees at 9 bases. Germline trimming cut 6 bases from V and 4 bases from J; bases unmatched to any gene: 7. Looked up from germline, CDR1 is DFQATT and CDR2 is SNEGSKA (reference sequence). The CDR3 length is 13 residues. The CDR3 sequence is CSARDRDRYEQYF. In DNA form, the CDR3 reads TGCAGTGCCAGGGACAGGGACCGATACGAGCAGTACTTC.

The chain carries TRBV7-4 and TRBJ1-1, with a tentative D call TRBD1 (5 bases). This CDR3 spans 17 amino acids. Trimming removed 4 bases at V and 0 bases at J, with 18 bases between. Germline CDR1 and CDR2: SGHVT and SQSDAQ. In nucleotides, the CDR3 is TGTGCCAGCAGCTCTTACCCCGTAGGGACCATGAACACTGAAGCTTTCTTT. Encoded protein: CASSSYPVGTMNTEAFF.

V and J are TRBV5-5 and TRBJ2-1, with D possibly being TRBD1 or TRBD2 (5 bases each). This CDR3 spans 13 amino acids. Germline CDR1 reads SGHKS; CDR2 reads YYEKEE (reference sequence). The V gene lost 6 bases and the J gene lost 8 bases, with 15 bases spanning the gap. The CDR3 sequence: CASITSGQYEQFF. CDR3 in DNA: TGTGCCAGCATCACCTCGGGGCAATATGAGCAGTTCTTC.

In its sample, this clonotype was seen many times. This chain uses TRBV7-8 with TRBJ2-3; D may be TRBD1 (5 bases). The V and J ends lost 5 bases and 4 bases respectively, with 13 bases between them. Germline CDR1 is SGHVS and CDR2 is FQNEAQ. This CDR3 spans 14 amino acids. In nucleotides, the CDR3 is TGTGCCAGCAGCCTCCTGACAGAACCAGATACGCAGTATTTT. It yields the protein CASSLLTEPDTQYF.

The CDR3 region has the DNA TGCGCCAGCAGCCAAGGACTAGCGGGGTTTTACAATGAGCAGTTCTTC. Protein: CASSQGLAGFYNEQFF. The chain couples TRBV5-1 to TRBJ2-1, with 12 bases lining up with TRBD2. The CDR3 is 16 residues long. Unmatched junction bases numbered 6, after V lost 4 bases and J lost 4 bases. Per the germline V gene, CDR1 is SGHRS and CDR2 is YFSETQ.

The chain has TRBV5-1 and TRBJ2-7; the D gene could be TRBD1 or TRBD2 (5 bases each). This CDR3 spans 17 amino acids. CDR1 SGHRS and CDR2 YFSETQ come from the germline V gene. V lost 4 bases to trimming and J lost 3 bases, with 23 bases between them. The CDR3 DNA reads TGCGCCAGCAGCGGCCTGACGGGGCCCTTCGGCTGCTACGAGCAGTACTTC. As protein: CASSGLTGPFGCYEQYF.

This clonotype occurred a few times. The chain carries TRBV28 and TRBJ2-2; D call uncertain. Per germline, CDR1 MDHEN and CDR2 SYDVKM. Trimming cost V 8 bases and J 0 bases, with 13 bases left between them. The CDR3 length is 15 residues. Here the CDR3 DNA reads TGTGCCAGCGTCCAGGACGGAACGAACACCGGGGAGCTGTTTTTT. Its translation is CASVQDGTNTGELFF.

The V and J genes are TRBV7-9 and TRBJ2-3, with a weak D call TRBD2 (5 bases). CDR3 size: 13 residues. CDR1 is SEHNR, CDR2 FQNEAQ, per germline (reference sequence). V lost 6 bases to trimming and J lost 1 base, with 8 bases between them. This CDR3 reads CASREEGTDTQYF. The DNA of the CDR3 is TGTGCCAGCAGGGAGGAAGGCACAGATACGCAGTATTTT.

This clonotype was counted a few times. CDR3 nucleotides: TGTGCCAGCAGCCAAACAGGGTTTGGAAACACCATATATTTT. Translating gives CASSQTGFGNTIYF. The gene calls are TRBV11-3 and TRBJ1-3; a possible D gene is TRBD1 (6 bases). The CDR3 runs to 14 residues. Germline values: CDR1 SGHNT, CDR2 YENEEA. V dropped 5 bases and J dropped 3 bases, with 11 bases sitting between them.

Note on this clonotype: This sequence may be a read error, since a much larger clone differs from it by one base. The V and J genes are TRBV7-8 and TRBJ2-2, with D perhaps TRBD2 (5 bases). V gave up 0 bases and J gave up 6 bases, with 14 bases separating them. The germline V gene has CDR1 SGHVS and CDR2 FQNEAQ. The CDR3 is 16 residues long. CDR3 bases: TGTGCCAGCAGCTTAGCCCCGACTATAGGTTCCGGGGAGCTGTTTTTT. Protein sequence: CASSLAPTIGSGELFF.

This clonotype was seen more than once but under ten times. V is TRBV12-3 or TRBV12-4 and J is TRBJ2-2; TRBD2 matches at 14 bases. The CDR3 consists of 17 residues. The V segment lost 7 bases and the J segment 4 bases; nucleotides outside the gene matches: 8. For the CDR3, the DNA is TGTGCCAGCATTTGGGGACTAGCGGGGGTTATCACCGGGGAGCTGTTTTTT. It specifies CASIWGLAGVITGELFF.

The chain uses TRBV27 and TRBJ2-4; D gene uncertain. The V gene lost 1 base and the J gene lost 8 bases, with 9 bases spanning the gap. The CDR3 length is 13 residues. Germline V gene data show CDR1 as MNHEY and CDR2 as SMNVEV (reference sequence). Here the CDR3 DNA reads TGTGCCAGCAGTTTATTGCCTGGGGACATTCAGTACTTC. Translation: CASSLLPGDIQYF.

The chain uses TRBV9 and TRBJ2-1; no definite D call. CDR3 size: 11 residues. From germline, CDR1 is SGDLS and CDR2 YYNGEE. The V and J ends lost 4 bases and 6 bases respectively, with 5 bases between them. The CDR3: CASSNANEQFF. The CDR3 DNA sequence: TGTGCCAGCAGCAACGCCAATGAGCAGTTCTTC.

A few counts support this clonotype. A read error may explain this, as a much larger clone is one base away. This chain joins TRBV12-5 and TRBJ2-2; D uncertain. Per germline, CDR1 LGHNT and CDR2 FRNRAP. The V and J ends lost 2 bases and 4 bases respectively, with 2 bases between them. The CDR3 is 12 residues long. The DNA for the CDR3 is TGTGCTAGTGGTTTGACCACCGGGGAGCTGTTTTTT. This gives the protein CASGLTTGELFF.

On this clonotype: The germline gene is not matched at one end of the junction; a read error may be the cause. This sequence joins TRBV28 and TRBJ1-4, with D perhaps matching TRBD1 (6 bases). Germline CDR1 and CDR2: MDHEN and SYDVKM. The CDR3 length is 11 residues. Here the CDR3 DNA reads TGTGCCAGCAGTTCACGACAGGATCGGCAATTT. It is translated as CASSSRQDRQF.